This entry lists 19 T cell receptor beta chains sequenced from one sample in a study of human T cells and chemical hapten exposure. TCRdb reprocessed the 5' RACE reads with MiXCR, giving one entry per CDR3 protein. Found here are some 150,000 distinct CDR3 sequences, around 4% of them singletons; the top ten hold approximately 1.4%. Total RNA came from unfractionated whole blood. The receptors come from a female donor in good health.

This clonotype was recorded at least ten times. The V call is TRBV6-4, the J call TRBJ1-1, with D tentatively TRBD1 (6 bases). Between the trimmed V and J ends, which lost 6 bases and 3 bases, there was a span of 11 bases. The CDR3 covers 13 residues. Germline V CDR1 and CDR2: MRHNA, SNTAGT. CDR3 coding DNA: TGTGCCAGCAGAGAGGGGGAACACACTGAAGCTTTCTTT. Protein product: CASREGEHTEAFF.

In its sample, this clonotype was seen a few times. The junction departs from the called germline gene at one end, perhaps through a read error. The chain recombines TRBV7-9 with TRBJ2-3; TRBD1 might be the D (6 bases). This CDR3 contains 15 residues. The V gene's germline CDR1 is SEHNR and CDR2 FQNEAQ (reference sequence). CDR3 amino acids: CATSLGALHSGTQYF. The DNA of the CDR3 is TGTGCCACCAGCCTGGGGGCCTTACACAGCGGTACGCAGTATTTT.

The sample holds many counts of this clonotype. The chain has TRBV7-8 and TRBJ2-2; 10 bases match TRBD1. J gave up 7 bases and V 5 bases, and 7 bases lay outside the gene matches. The CDR3 is made up of 15 amino acids. Germline V CDR1 and CDR2: SGHVS, FQNEAQ. CDR3 DNA: TGTGCCAGCAGCCGACGGACAGGGGGTATCGGGGAGCTGTTTTTT. Amino acids: CASSRRTGGIGELFF.

This clonotype has a count of ten or more. The chain links TRBV7-2 to TRBJ2-5; 15 nucleotides agree with TRBD2. Germline-derived CDR1 and CDR2 are SGHTA and FQGNSA. V was clipped by 1 base and J by 4 bases; unmatched bases: 4. The CDR3 length is 17 residues. The CDR3, as DNA: TGTGCCAGCAGCTTAGTTGCGGGACTAGCGGGGGGAGAGACCCAGTACTTC. Amino acids: CASSLVAGLAGGETQYF.

This clonotype was counted many times. The chain combines TRBV9 with TRBJ2-3; 8 bases fit TRBD2. Unmatched junction bases numbered 12, after V lost 4 bases and J lost 5 bases. Germline CDR1 is SGDLS and CDR2 is YYNGEE. This CDR3 region has 16 residues. The CDR3 bases are TGTGCCAGCAGCTACCCCCCCAGCGGGGGAAGAGATACGCAGTATTTT. The encoded protein is CASSYPPSGGRDTQYF.

This chain uses TRBV7-2 with TRBJ2-3; TRBD2 aligns across 16 bases. Germline V gene sequence: CDR1 SGHTA, CDR2 FQGNSA. With 6 bases clipped from V and 3 bases from J, the junction kept 6 bases outside the gene matches. The CDR3 covers 17 residues. CDR3 region: CASRGTSGGGGTDTQYF. The DNA for the CDR3 is TGTGCCAGCAGGGGGACTAGCGGGGGGGGTGGGACAGATACGCAGTATTTT.

This clonotype has a count of ten or more. The chain is built from TRBV6-2 or TRBV6-3 and TRBJ2-7; perhaps TRBD2 as D (5 bases). The CDR3 is made up of 14 amino acids. Trimming shortened V by 7 bases and J by 0 bases, and 13 bases separated the two germline ends. The germline V gene encodes CDR1 MNHEY and CDR2 SVGEGT. The CDR3 is CASTRTGSSYEQYF. The CDR3, as DNA: TGTGCCAGCACCAGGACGGGGAGCTCCTACGAGCAGTACTTC.

In its sample, this clonotype was seen many times. The chain carries TRBV7-6 and TRBJ2-7; D is ambiguous. Germline V gene sequence: CDR1 SGHVS, CDR2 FNYEAQ. The CDR3 sequence is 16 residues long. Trimming removed 1 base at V and 0 bases at J, with 13 bases between. The DNA of the CDR3 is TGTGCCAGCAGCTTAGGAATCGGCGGCCGCTCCTACGAGCAGTACTTC. Its translation: CASSLGIGGRSYEQYF.

This clonotype appeared many times. This rearrangement joins TRBV20-1 to TRBJ2-5; D perhaps matches TRBD2 (7 bases). CDR3 length: 14 amino acids. V lost 4 bases, J lost 5 bases, and 17 bases lay in between. Germline V gene data show CDR1 as DFQATT and CDR2 as SNEGSKA (reference sequence). CDR3 nucleotide sequence: TGCAGTGCTAAGGGGGGGGGGCCTTGGGAGACCCAGTACTTC. Its protein is CSAKGGGPWETQYF.

This clonotype was seen many times. The chain recombines TRBV19 with TRBJ2-7; no firm D call. From germline, CDR1 is LNHDA and CDR2 SQIVND (reference sequence). V was clipped by 1 base and J by 3 bases, with 16 bases between them. The CDR3 covers 16 residues. CDR3 coding DNA: TGTGCCAGTAGTATAGGGTCCCAGGCCTTCGGCTACGAGCAGTACTTC. It translates to CASSIGSQAFGYEQYF.

This clonotype was seen many times. This CDR3 reads CASSVEYGQFF. In DNA, the CDR3 is TGTGCCAGCAGTGTAGAATACGGGCAGTTCTTC. The gene calls are TRBV2 and TRBJ2-1; D gene uncertain. The CDR3 length is 11 residues. CDR1 and CDR2 from the germline V gene are SNHLY and FYNNEI. V gave up 4 bases and J gave up 12 bases, with 10 bases separating them.

In its sample, this clonotype was seen a few times. This sequence joins TRBV2 and TRBJ1-2; TRBD1 matches at 8 bases. The V gene end was trimmed by 6 bases and the J gene end by 8 bases; junction bases not matched to a gene: 8. Germline V gene lookup returns CDR1 SNHLY and CDR2 FYNNEI. The CDR3 is made up of 13 amino acids. CDR3 sequence reads: CASSPRTGRGYTF. For the CDR3, the DNA is TGTGCCAGCAGCCCCCGGACAGGGCGGGGCTACACCTTC.

This clonotype showed up just a few times. The CDR3 DNA reads as TGTGCCAGCAGCTTGTCTGGACTGTATAGCAGCTCCTACAATGAGCAGTTCTTC. It codes for CASSLSGLYSSSYNEQFF. The chain recombines TRBV5-4 with TRBJ2-1, with D tentatively TRBD2 (5 bases). This CDR3 region has 18 residues. V was cut by 1 base and J by 0 bases, with 17 bases left in between. Germline assignment: CDR1 SGHNT and CDR2 YYREEE (reference sequence).

This clonotype showed up many times. The genes are TRBV7-9 and TRBJ1-6; D is possibly TRBD1 (5 bases). Trimming cost V 4 bases and J 8 bases, with 9 bases left between them. Germline CDR1 SEHNR, CDR2 FQNEAQ (reference sequence). CDR3 length: 13 residues. CDR3 in DNA: TGTGCCAGCAGCTCGGGACTCCATTCACCCCTCCACTTT. This codes for CASSSGLHSPLHF.

This clonotype came up a few times. The chain couples TRBV19 to TRBJ1-5; D gene uncertain. V was shortened by 6 bases and J by 5 bases, with 11 bases between the two germline ends. The CDR3 has 13 amino acids. Germline-derived CDR1 and CDR2 are LNHDA and SQIVND (reference sequence). CDR3 bases: TGTGCCAGTAGCATGTCAAATTATCAGCCCCAGCATTTT. Amino acid sequence: CASSMSNYQPQHF.

This clonotype was observed a handful of times. The chain recombines TRBV7-2 with TRBJ1-6; weak D call: TRBD1 (5 bases). The CDR3 spans 14 residues. The germline gives CDR1 SGHTA, CDR2 FQGNSA. Trimming removed 3 bases at V and 12 bases at J, with 15 bases between. Here the CDR3 reads CASSFRTRTIPLHF. CDR3 DNA: TGTGCCAGCAGCTTTCGGACACGAACTATACCCCTCCACTTT.

The chain combines TRBV12-3 or TRBV12-4 with TRBJ1-6; 10 bases are a match to TRBD1. V lost 6 bases, J lost 4 bases, and 9 bases stayed unmatched. The CDR3 runs 17 residues. The CDR3 bases are TGTGCCAGCAGGAGCCGACAGGGGGCGGGATATAATTCACCCCTCCACTTT. Residues: CASRSRQGAGYNSPLHF.

This clonotype was counted at least ten times. V is TRBV4-2 and J is TRBJ1-2, with D hard to call. Germline CDR1 is LGHNA and CDR2 is YNFKEQ. Trimming took off 5 bases at V and 8 bases at J, with 15 bases between the two ends. This CDR3 is 13 amino acids long. CDR3 region: CASSSRGEEGYTF. The CDR3 DNA reads as TGTGCCAGCAGCTCTCGGGGTGAGGAGGGCTACACCTTC.

This clonotype was counted at least ten times. The chain is built from TRBV9 and TRBJ2-6, with D perhaps TRBD2 (6 bases). CDR1 SGDLS and CDR2 YYNGEE come from the germline V gene. CDR3 length equals 16 residues. The V and J ends lost 4 bases and 0 bases respectively, with 11 bases between them. The CDR3 DNA reads as TGTGCCAGCAGCTCGTACGGGAGCTCTGGGGCCAACGTCCTGACTTTC. Translated: CASSSYGSSGANVLTF.